These 26 T cell receptor beta chains share one sample of origin, sequenced in a study of T cell changes during pregnancy in multiple sclerosis. Profiled with immunoSEQ multiplex PCR; TCRdb holds only in-frame clones, not every one. The sample shows 47,000 or so clones, about 90% of them seen only once. Sample: peripheral blood, taken in the first trimester of pregnancy. These receptors came from a female donor with multiple sclerosis, enrolled in a pregnancy study.

The chain employs TRBV5-1 and TRBJ1-3; D uncertain. V was trimmed by 4 bases and J by 0 bases, leaving 8 bases between them. CDR3 length equals 14 residues. Germline V gives CDR1 SGHRS, CDR2 YFSETQ. The CDR3 DNA follows: TGCGCCAGCAGCCCCGGGAACTCTGGAAACACCATATATTTT. Its translation is CASSPGNSGNTIYF. The variable domain in full, with the rest retrieved from reference TRBV5-1 and TRBJ1-3, is KAGVTQTPRYLIKTRGQQVTLSCSPISGHRSVSWYQQTPGQGLQFLFEYFSETQRNKGNFPGRFSGRQFSNSRSEMNVSTLELGDSALYLCASSPGNSGNTIYFGEGSWLTVV.

The chain combines TRBV29-1 with TRBJ1-4, with 7 positions matching TRBD1. The V segment lost 6 bases and the J segment 8 bases; nucleotides outside the gene matches: 9. This CDR3 is 13 amino acids long. Germline values: CDR1 SQVTM, CDR2 ANQGSEA. The CDR3, as DNA: TGCAGCGTCGGCGGACAGGTGGGAGAAAAACTGTTTTTT. This translates into CSVGGQVGEKLFF.

The V call is TRBV6-1, the J call TRBJ1-4, with TRBD1 matching over 10 bases. Germline-derived CDR1 and CDR2 are MNHNS and SASEGT. V lost 3 bases to trimming and J lost 5 bases; unmatched junction nucleotides: 9. The CDR3 has 17 residues. CDR3 bases: TGTGCCAGCAGTGACGAGACAGGGGGCAGCGGGAATGAAAAACTGTTTTTT. Translation gives CASSDETGGSGNEKLFF.

The chain has TRBV27 and TRBJ2-3, with 8 positions matching TRBD1. Trimming took 10 bases from V and 1 from J; bases not matched to a gene: 4. Germline CDR1 is MNHEY and CDR2 is SMNVEV (reference sequence). The CDR3 spans 13 residues. CDR3 DNA sequence: TGTGCCACAGGGGGCTTAGGCACAGATACGCAGTATTTT. Its translation: CATGGLGTDTQYF.

The chain uses TRBV27 and TRBJ2-1, with TRBD1 as a possible D gene (6 bases). CDR1 is MNHEY, CDR2 SMNVEV, per germline (reference sequence). Trimming shortened V by 6 bases and J by 8 bases, and 20 bases separated the two germline ends. The CDR3 contains 15 residues. The CDR3 DNA sequence: TGTGCCAGCAGACCGGACAGTGGGAGAGTGCATGAGCAGTTCTTC. Its protein product is CASRPDSGRVHEQFF.

V usage is TRBV30 and J usage is TRBJ2-2; maybe TRBD2 (7 bases). This CDR3 spans 14 amino acids. The V and J ends lost 4 bases and 7 bases respectively, with 16 bases between them. Looked up from germline, CDR1 is GTSNPN and CDR2 is SVGIG (reference sequence). The CDR3 sequence is CAWNTPGEGGELFF. In DNA, the CDR3 is TGTGCCTGGAATACGCCAGGGGAGGGCGGGGAGCTGTTTTTT.

The chain combines TRBV2 with TRBJ2-5; 8 bases align to TRBD1. After removal of 5 bases from V and 1 base from J, the junction contained 3 bases not matched to a gene. The CDR3 has 14 amino acids. Germline values: CDR1 SNHLY, CDR2 FYNNEI. CDR3 sequence reads: CASSTQGAQETQYF. As DNA, the CDR3 is TGTGCCAGCAGTACCCAGGGGGCCCAAGAGACCCAGTACTTC.

The chain employs TRBV4-1 and TRBJ2-3; the match to TRBD2 covers 11 bases. This CDR3 has 15 amino acids. CDR1 MGHRA and CDR2 YSYEKL come from the germline V gene. V shed 8 bases, J shed 6 bases, and the junction held 10 bases outside the gene matches. This chain's CDR3 is CASRISGGAGDTQYF. In DNA form, the CDR3 reads TGCGCCAGCCGTATTAGCGGGGGGGCGGGGGATACGCAGTATTTT.

This clone was detected once. The V gene is TRBV11-3, the J gene TRBJ2-3; 8 bases agree with TRBD1. The trim removed 1 base at V and 4 bases at J, leaving 7 bases unmatched. This CDR3 spans 16 amino acids. Germline values: CDR1 SGHNT, CDR2 YENEEA. The CDR3 nucleotides are TGTGCCAGCAGCTTAGGGGCGCAGGGGGCGGCAGATACGCAGTATTTT. Its translation: CASSLGAQGAADTQYF.

V and J are TRBV5-4 and TRBJ2-3; D gene uncertain. This CDR3 spans 11 amino acids. Germline V CDR1 and CDR2: SGHNT, YYREEE (reference sequence). V was trimmed by 2 bases and J by 8 bases, leaving 6 bases between them. CDR3 amino acids: CASSFRGTQYF. In DNA form, the CDR3 reads TGTGCCAGCAGCTTTCGCGGTACGCAGTATTTT. Full variable domain (rest looked up from reference TRBV5-4 and TRBJ2-3): ETGVTQSPTHLIKTRGQQVTLRCSSQSGHNTVSWYQQALGQGPQFIFQYYREEENGRGNFPPRFSGLQFPNYSSELNVNALELDDSALYLCASSFRGTQYFGPGTRLTVL.

The chain recombines TRBV5-1 with TRBJ2-1; 7 nucleotides align to TRBD2. Germline values: CDR1 SGHRS, CDR2 YFSETQ. This CDR3 comprises 15 residues. V lost 5 bases to trimming and J lost 0 bases; unmatched junction nucleotides: 5. The CDR3, as DNA: TGCGCCAGCAGGTGGCGGGGGATCTCCTACAATGAGCAGTTCTTC. Its translation is CASRWRGISYNEQFF.

The chain uses TRBV5-1 and TRBJ2-3; 7 bases match TRBD2. Germline values: CDR1 SGHRS, CDR2 YFSETQ. This CDR3 is built from 18 residues. Unmatched junction bases numbered 12, after V lost 2 bases and J lost 0 bases. Here the CDR3 DNA reads TGCGCCAGCAGCTTAGGGGCTAGCGGCCCCCCTAGCACAGATACGCAGTATTTT. This encodes CASSLGASGPPSTDTQYF.

The chain combines TRBV5-1 with TRBJ1-2; TRBD1 agrees at 8 bases. The CDR3 loop spans 14 amino acids. The V gene end was trimmed by 0 bases and the J gene end by 4 bases; junction bases not matched to a gene: 2. CDR1 and CDR2 from the germline V gene are SGHRS and YFSETQ. CDR3 sequence: CASSLGDRSYGYTF. CDR3 nucleotides: TGCGCCAGCAGCTTGGGGGACAGGAGCTATGGCTACACCTTC. The variable domain in full, with the rest retrieved from reference TRBV5-1 and TRBJ1-2, is KAGVTQTPRYLIKTRGQQVTLSCSPISGHRSVSWYQQTPGQGLQFLFEYFSETQRNKGNFPGRFSGRQFSNSRSEMNVSTLELGDSALYLCASSLGDRSYGYTFGSGTRLTVV.

The table lists this clone with a few counts. This chain joins TRBV6-1 and TRBJ2-5, with D unresolved. CDR1 is MNHNS, CDR2 SASEGT, per germline. The CDR3 sequence is 14 residues long. Trimming removed 2 bases from V and 5 bases from J, with 12 bases in between. CDR3 sequence (DNA): TGTGCCAGCAGTGAAACCTTGAGCGTGGAGACCCAGTACTTC. Residues: CASSETLSVETQYF.

This sequence joins TRBV7-2 and TRBJ1-2; D is perhaps TRBD1 (5 bases). Per germline, CDR1 SGHTA and CDR2 FQGNSA. V was trimmed by 3 bases and J by 3 bases, leaving 17 bases between them. This CDR3 contains 16 residues. CDR3 residues: CASSFQEWGVDYGYTF. In nucleotides, the CDR3 is TGTGCCAGCAGCTTTCAAGAGTGGGGCGTCGACTATGGCTACACCTTC.

A single count supports this clone. The chain employs TRBV2 and TRBJ2-3; 7 nucleotides align to TRBD2. This CDR3 is 13 amino acids long. The V and J ends lost 6 bases and 5 bases, in that order; junction bases with no gene match: 5. Germline CDR1 is SNHLY and CDR2 is FYNNEI. CDR3 amino acids: CASRVLAIDTQYF. CDR3 coding DNA: TGTGCCAGCAGGGTACTAGCGATAGATACGCAGTATTTT.

This clone has just one count. This chain connects TRBV18 to TRBJ1-2; no firm D call. V was cut by 2 bases and J by 1 base, with 11 bases left in between. The CDR3 extends over 15 amino acids. Germline lookup yields CDR1 KGHSH and CDR2 LQKENI. CDR3 bases: TGTGCCAGCTCACCAATGAGCGTACTTAACTATGGCTACACCTTC. Amino acid sequence: CASSPMSVLNYGYTF.

The rearrangement joins TRBV28 to TRBJ1-1, with a weak D call TRBD1 (6 bases). Trimming shortened V by 6 bases and J by 2 bases, and 13 bases separated the two germline ends. The CDR3 runs 14 residues. Germline loops: CDR1 MDHEN, CDR2 SYDVKM. Written as DNA, the CDR3 is TGTGCCAGCAGGCAGGGGCAGATAAACACTGAAGCTTTCTTT. It yields the protein CASRQGQINTEAFF.

The CDR3 DNA reads as TGTGCCAGCAGCTTGGCCAACGAGCAGTACTTC. It encodes CASSLANEQYF. This chain connects TRBV5-4 to TRBJ2-7, with D uncertain. V lost 0 bases and J 5 bases, leaving 3 bases between the germline ends. CDR3 length equals 11 residues. Germline V gives CDR1 SGHNT, CDR2 YYREEE (reference sequence). Supplemented by reference TRBV5-4 and TRBJ2-7, the full variable domain reads ETGVTQSPTHLIKTRGQQVTLRCSSQSGHNTVSWYQQALGQGPQFIFQYYREEENGRGNFPPRFSGLQFPNYSSELNVNALELDDSALYLCASSLANEQYFGPGTRLTVT.

The gene calls are TRBV6-1 and TRBJ2-1; a possible D gene is TRBD2 (6 bases). Deletions cut 2 bases from V and 9 bases from J, with 14 bases between. The germline gives CDR1 MNHNS, CDR2 SASEGT. CDR3 length: 14 residues. The CDR3, as DNA: TGTGCCAGCAGTGAATTAGCGGCCACGGGTGAGCAGTTCTTC. Protein product: CASSELAATGEQFF.

This clone was detected many times. The chain combines TRBV19 with TRBJ2-6, with D possibly matching TRBD2 (5 bases). CDR1 is LNHDA and CDR2 is SQIVND in the germline V gene (reference sequence). The CDR3 contains 16 residues. Trimming took 5 bases from V and 0 from J, leaving 11 bases between them. The CDR3 sequence is CASSGGVGSGANVLTF. CDR3 sequence (DNA): TGTGCCAGTAGTGGAGGTGTGGGCTCTGGGGCCAACGTCCTGACTTTC.

The chain links TRBV6-6 to TRBJ2-7; weak D call: TRBD2 (7 bases). V was shortened by 6 bases and J by 3 bases, with 18 bases between the two germline ends. The CDR3 has 15 residues. The germline CDR1 and CDR2 sequences are MNHNY and SVGAGI (reference sequence). The DNA of the CDR3 is TGTGCCAGCAGACGGAGGGGGGAGCGGGGCTACGAGCAGTACTTC. It codes for CASRRRGERGYEQYF.

This clone was seen once. The genes are TRBV5-1 and TRBJ1-5, with D hard to call. The CDR3 consists of 13 residues. The ends were cut back, 2 bases at V and 8 bases at J, with 11 bases in the middle. CDR1 is SGHRS, CDR2 YFSETQ, per germline. The chain's CDR3 is CASSFRGLEPQHF. The CDR3 DNA is TGCGCCAGCAGCTTTAGAGGATTGGAGCCCCAGCATTTT.

This rearrangement joins TRBV5-1 to TRBJ2-3, with 12 bases lining up with TRBD2. The CDR3 has 15 amino acids. Unmatched junction bases numbered 3, after V lost 4 bases and J lost 3 bases. Germline CDR1 reads SGHRS; CDR2 reads YFSETQ. The CDR3 DNA follows: TGCGCCAGCAGCCTTCTAGCGGGGGGGACAGATACGCAGTATTTT. Its translation is CASSLLAGGTDTQYF.

The CDR3 bases are TGTGCCAGCAGCAGGGGCGAGAGCTCTGGCTACACCTTC. Amino acids: CASSRGESSGYTF. The genes are TRBV7-2 and TRBJ1-2, with D maybe TRBD1 (5 bases). The germline V and J ends were trimmed by 5 bases and 7 bases, with 14 bases remaining between them. The V gene's germline CDR1 is SGHTA and CDR2 FQGNSA. This CDR3 region has 13 residues.

The rearrangement uses TRBV30 and TRBJ1-1; the match to TRBD1 covers 7 bases. Germline V gene data show CDR1 as GTSNPN and CDR2 as SVGIG (reference sequence). V shed 5 bases, J shed 4 bases, and the junction held 10 bases outside the gene matches. This CDR3 region has 14 residues. CDR3 DNA: TGTGCCTGGTCGACAGGGTTTCGGGTCACTGAAGCTTTCTTT. Its protein is CAWSTGFRVTEAFF.